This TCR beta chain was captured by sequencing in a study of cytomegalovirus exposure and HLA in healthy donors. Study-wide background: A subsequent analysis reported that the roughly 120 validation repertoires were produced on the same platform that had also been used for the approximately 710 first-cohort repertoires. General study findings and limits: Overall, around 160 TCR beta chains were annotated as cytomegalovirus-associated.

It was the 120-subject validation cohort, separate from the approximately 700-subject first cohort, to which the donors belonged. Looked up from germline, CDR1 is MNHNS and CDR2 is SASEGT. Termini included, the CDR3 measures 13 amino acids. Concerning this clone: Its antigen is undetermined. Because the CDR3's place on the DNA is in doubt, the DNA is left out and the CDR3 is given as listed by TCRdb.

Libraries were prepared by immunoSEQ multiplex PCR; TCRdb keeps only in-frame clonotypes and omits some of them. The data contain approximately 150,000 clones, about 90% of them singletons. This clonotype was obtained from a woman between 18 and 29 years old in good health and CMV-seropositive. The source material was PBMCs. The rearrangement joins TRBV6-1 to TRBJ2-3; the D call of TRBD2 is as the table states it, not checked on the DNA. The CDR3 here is CASSEFGRGSGYF.